The rows below give T cell receptor beta chains drawn from one sample of a study of cytomegalovirus exposure and HLA in healthy donors. Using immunoSEQ multiplex PCR, the repertoire was profiled, and TCRdb retains in-frame clones only, with some absent. The sample shows around 130,000 clones, about four fifths of them seen only once. The sequencing input was PBMCs. Every receptor here comes from a woman between 18 and 29 years old in good health and CMV-seronegative. Each CDR3 is given with its conserved first and last residue. A D gene is named only where the DNA matches it firmly. Clone sizes are given selectively: once, few, many, or a class where the clone is expanded.

>TRBJ1-2|.|14|TRBV9|.
TGTGCCAGCAGCCCGGACTCTTTGGGCTATGGCTACACCTTC
CASSPDSLGYGYTF
>TRBJ2-1|.|12|TRBV29-1|TRBD2
TGCAGCGTGGACACGCGGGGGAATGAGCAGTTCTTC
CSVDTRGNEQFF
>TRBJ2-4|.|13|TRBV5-4|TRBD1
TGTGCCAGCAGCTTGGGCAGGGGGAACATTCAGTACTTC
CASSLGRGNIQYF
>TRBJ2-1|.|16|TRBV9|TRBD2
TGTGCCAGCAGCGTAGAAAGACTAGCATTGATCAATGAGCAGTTCTTC
CASSVERLALINEQFF
>TRBJ2-7|.|16|TRBV7-9|TRBD2
TGTTCCAGCAGCCCCTGGACTAGCGGGAGCTCCTACGAGCAGTACTTC
CSSSPWTSGSSYEQYF
>TRBJ1-3|few|16|TRBV7-8|.
TGTGCCAGCAGCCAAAAGGGGGGGAGCTCTGGAAACACCATATATTTT
CASSQKGGSSGNTIYF
>TRBJ2-7|.|14|TRBV18|TRBD1
TGTGCCAGCTCAGATACGGGACAGGGAAGCGAGCAGTACTTC
CASSDTGQGSEQYF
>TRBJ1-1|.|13|TRBV6-5|.
TGTGCCAGCAGTTACGAGGGAGACACTGAAGCTTTCTTT
CASSYEGDTEAFF
>TRBJ2-1|few|15|TRBV5-4|TRBD2
TGTGCCAGCAGCTTGGGGGGAGGGGCCTACAATGAGCAGTTCTTC
CASSLGGGAYNEQFF
>TRBJ2-1|.|16|TRBV5-1|.
TGCGCCAGCAGCCCCGGGTCGGCAGGGATCAGGGATGAGCAGTTCTTC
CASSPGSAGIRDEQFF
>TRBJ2-7|.|14|TRBV19|.
TGTGCCAGTAGTCCTTACGGAGCCTCCTACGAGCAGTACTTC
CASSPYGASYEQYF
>TRBJ1-6|.|15|TRBV6-5|.
TGTGCCAGCAGTTACCGGACAGAGGGGTCTCCACCCCTCCACTTT
CASSYRTEGSPPLHF
>TRBJ2-7|.|15|TRBV5-4|TRBD2
TGTGCCAGCAGCCGGGGACTAGCGGCCGCCTACGAGCAGTACTTC
CASSRGLAAAYEQYF
>TRBJ2-1|.|15|TRBV10-2|TRBD2
TGCGCCAGCCAGGGACTAGCGGGAGTTCGAAATGAGCAGTTCTTC
CASQGLAGVRNEQFF
>TRBJ2-5|.|14|TRBV7-2|TRBD2
TGTGCCAGCAGCTACGGGGGGGGAGGAGAGACCCAGTACTTC
CASSYGGGGETQYF
>TRBJ2-1|.|14|TRBV2|.
TGTGCCAGCAAGACTGGATTGACCTACAATGAGCAGTTCTTC
CASKTGLTYNEQFF
>TRBJ1-5|.|14|TRBV11-2|TRBD1
TGTGCCAGCAGCCGGGGACAGGGGAACCAGCCCCAGCATTTT
CASSRGQGNQPQHF
>TRBJ1-4|.|15|TRBV15|TRBD1
TGTGCCACCAGCAGGATACCAGGGGGTAATGAAAAACTGTTTTTT
CATSRIPGGNEKLFF
>TRBJ2-5|.|12|TRBV9|.
TGTGCCAGCAGCCCTGGCAGAGAGACCCAGTACTTC
CASSPGRETQYF
>TRBJ1-2|once|17|TRBV7-2|.
TGTGCCAGCAGCGTCCCCGTAAGGGGGGGCACAAACTATGGCTACACCTTC
CASSVPVRGGTNYGYTF
>TRBJ1-2|.|13|TRBV7-9|.
TGTGCCACCGAGACTGGACAGTTCTATGGCTACACCTTC
CATETGQFYGYTF
>TRBJ2-3|.|14|TRBV5-1|TRBD1
TGCGCCAGCAGCCCGGACAGGAGCACAGATACGCAGTATTTT
CASSPDRSTDTQYF
>TRBJ1-1|.|14|TRBV27|.
TGTGCCAGCAGTTTGTTCCAGGGGAGAACTGAAGCTTTCTTT
CASSLFQGRTEAFF
>TRBJ1-2|.|13|TRBV18|.
TGTGCCAGCGTTGTGGGAGCGGCGAGAGGCTACACCTTC
CASVVGAARGYTF
>TRBJ2-3|.|13|TRBV5-6|.
TGTGCCAGCAGCTTACAGCGCACAGATACGCAGTATTTT
CASSLQRTDTQYF
>TRBJ2-1|few|13|TRBV11-2|.
TGTGCCAGCAGCTTAGATCAAGAGCTAGTGCAGTTCTTC
CASSLDQELVQFF
>TRBJ1-2|.|13|TRBV28|.
TGTGCCAGCAGACCGACGGGGTCCTATGGCTACACCTTC
CASRPTGSYGYTF
>TRBJ2-1|few|15|TRBV6-5|TRBD2
TGTGCCAGCAATCAGCGGGGTAGTTCCTACAATGAGCAGTTCTTC
CASNQRGSSYNEQFF
>TRBJ2-4|.|14|TRBV6-6|TRBD1
TGTGCCAGCAGTTACGCACAGGGGGAAAACATTCAGTACTTC
CASSYAQGENIQYF
>TRBJ2-3|.|11|TRBV5-4|.
TGTGCCAGCAGCTTCCTGGATACGCAGTATTTT
CASSFLDTQYF
>TRBJ2-2|.|15|TRBV11-2|.
TGTGCCAGCAGCTACAGGACGTGGGGCACCGGGGAGCTGTTTTTT
CASSYRTWGTGELFF
>TRBJ2-3|few|15|TRBV6-6|TRBD2
TGTGCCAGCAGCGTAGCGGGGGGCCGAGCAGATACGCAGTATTTT
CASSVAGGRADTQYF
>TRBJ1-1|.|16|TRBV7-3|TRBD1
TGTGCCAGCAGCTCCACTCGGACAGGGCCGACCACTGAAGCTTTCTTT
CASSSTRTGPTTEAFF
>TRBJ2-7|.|13|TRBV7-9|.
TGTGCCAGCAGCTTAGACCTCAGCTACGAGCAGTACTTC
CASSLDLSYEQYF
>TRBJ1-4|.|13|TRBV27|.
TGTGCCAGCAGCTGGCAGGTGTTCGAAAAACTGTTTTTT
CASSWQVFEKLFF
>TRBJ1-2|.|15|TRBV30|.
TGTGCCTGGACCTATATGGGCAGATCGAACTATGGCTACACCTTC
CAWTYMGRSNYGYTF
>TRBJ2-7|.|14|TRBV6-1|.
TGTGCCAGCAGTAAGTCCGGGACAAGCTACGAGCAGTACTTC
CASSKSGTSYEQYF
>TRBJ1-1|.|11|TRBV10-3|.
TGTGCCACGGACAGTGGCAAGGGAGCTTTTTTT
CATDSGKGAFF
>TRBJ1-2|.|15|TRBV10-3|.
TGTGCCATCAGTGAACCCGAAACAGGGTTCGGTGGCTACACCTTC
CAISEPETGFGGYTF
>TRBJ1-1|.|12|TRBV28|.
TGTGCCAGCAGTTTGAGTGACACTGAAGCTTTCTTT
CASSLSDTEAFF
>TRBJ2-7|.|16|TRBV13|.
TGTGCCAGCAGCTTAGGACCCGGCGGGATGTCCTACGAGCAGTACTTC
CASSLGPGGMSYEQYF
>TRBJ1-5|once|14|TRBV30|TRBD1
TGTGCCTGGAGTCCCGGGACAGGGTTTCAGCCCCAGCATTTT
CAWSPGTGFQPQHF
>TRBJ2-2|.|20|TRBV9|TRBD2
TGTGCCAGCAGCGTCACTAGCGGGGGGACGTTTTACGCGAACACCGGGGAGCTGTTTTTT
CASSVTSGGTFYANTGELFF
>TRBJ1-4|.|14|TRBV7-9|.
TGTGCCAGCAGCTTCGCCTCAGCGAATGAAAAACTGTTTTTT
CASSFASANEKLFF
>TRBJ1-5|.|13|TRBV2|TRBD1
TGTGCCAGCAGTGGGACAGGGGGGCAGCCCCAGCATTTT
CASSGTGGQPQHF
>TRBJ2-2|.|15|TRBV7-6|TRBD2
TGTGCCAGCAGCTTAGCGCGGGAGCATGTCGGGGAGCTGTTTTTT
CASSLAREHVGELFF
>TRBJ1-6|.|15|TRBV6-5|TRBD1
TGTGCCAGCAGTTACTCGGGGACAGGGGATTCACCCCTCCACTTT
CASSYSGTGDSPLHF
>TRBJ1-4|many|14|TRBV28|.
TGTGCCAGCAGTTCAGGGGATAATTATGAAAAACTGTTTTTT
CASSSGDNYEKLFF
>TRBJ1-2|.|15|TRBV11-2|.
TGTGCCAGCAGCTTAGGCCCCAGGGAGGAGAATGGCTACACCTTC
CASSLGPREENGYTF
>TRBJ1-1|.|14|TRBV19|.
TGTGCCAGTAGTTCCCGATCCGGGAACACTGAAGCTTTCTTT
CASSSRSGNTEAFF
>TRBJ1-1|.|14|TRBV6-1|.
TGTGCCAGCCTTTCTGGGTGGATGGGGACAAAGGATTTCTTT
CASLSGWMGTKDFF
>TRBJ2-7|few|13|TRBV19|.
TGTGCCAGTAGTACCAGGCCCTCGTTCGAGCAGTACTTC
CASSTRPSFEQYF
>TRBJ2-5|.|17|TRBV2|TRBD1
TGTGCCAGCAGTGAAGCGCTTCTGGTACAGGGGAGCGAGACCCAGTACTTC
CASSEALLVQGSETQYF
>TRBJ1-2|.|12|TRBV6-1|.
TGTGCCAGCAGTGGACAGGTCTATGGCTACACCTTC
CASSGQVYGYTF
>TRBJ2-7|.|13|TRBV5-1|.
TGCGCCAGCAGCTTGCGACAGAAGTACGAGCAGTACTTC
CASSLRQKYEQYF